This T cell receptor beta chain was sequenced during a study of OX40 agonist ivuxolimab in advanced cancers. Trimming at V came to 10 bases and at J to 5 bases, leaving 4 bases not matched to a gene. Germline CDR1 is SGHNT and CDR2 is YYREEE (reference sequence). The CDR3 is made up of 11 amino acids. Data came from immunoSEQ multiplex PCR; TCRdb stores just in-frame clones and leaves some out. In the table there are about 21,000 clones, just under 85% of which are singletons. The TCR comes from an adult with an advanced solid tumor such as melanoma, head and neck, liver or kidney cancer. J is TRBJ1-1 and V is TRBV5-4, with 8 bases lining up with TRBD1. Specimen: CD4+ or CD8+ T cells sorted from blood, collected in a trial of the OX40 agonist ivuxolimab. CDR3 coding DNA: TGTGCCTCAGGGGGCCGGACTGAAGCTTTCTTT. Protein product: CASGGRTEAFF.